What follows are 30 T cell receptor beta chains derived from one specimen sequenced in a study of T cell responses to AZD1222 COVID-19 vaccine. The repertoire was sequenced with immunoSEQ multiplex PCR; TCRdb's copy has only in-frame clones and lacks some. The data contain some 150,000 clones, about nine tenths of them singletons. The sample here was peripheral blood, taken 28 days after the second AZD1222 dose. Receptors were obtained from an adult who received the AZD1222 COVID-19 vaccine.

The V gene is TRBV25-1, the J gene TRBJ2-1; possibly TRBD1 for D (5 bases). The CDR3 extends over 12 amino acids. Germline CDR1 is MGHDK and CDR2 is SYGVNS. Trimming removed 4 bases from V and 9 bases from J, with 10 bases in between. The CDR3 coding sequence is TGTGCCAGCAGTGCCCAGGGCACTGAGCAGTTCTTC. Translated, it gives CASSAQGTEQFF.

The gene calls are TRBV29-1 and TRBJ2-2, with unresolved D. With 7 bases removed from V and 0 bases from J, the gap between germline ends came to 6 bases. In germline, CDR1 is SQVTM, CDR2 ANQGSEA. The CDR3 consists of 12 residues. In DNA form, the CDR3 reads TGCAGCGGGGCACCGAACACCGGGGAGCTGTTTTTT. Amino acid sequence: CSGAPNTGELFF.

The gene calls are TRBV24-1 and TRBJ2-1; D may be TRBD2 (6 bases). V gave up 4 bases and J gave up 8 bases, with 20 bases separating them. Germline V lookup: CDR1 KGHDR, CDR2 SFDVKD. The CDR3 consists of 16 residues. The CDR3 spells CATSEAPGLGPHEQFF. CDR3 bases: TGTGCCACCAGTGAGGCTCCGGGACTGGGTCCCCATGAGCAGTTCTTC.

This clone turned up a few times. This chain links TRBV27 with TRBJ2-7; TRBD1 aligns across 7 bases. The V and J ends lost 7 bases and 1 base, in that order; junction bases with no gene match: 4. CDR3 length: 13 amino acids. Germline V gives CDR1 MNHEY, CDR2 SMNVEV (reference sequence). CDR3 in amino acids: CASIGTESYEQYF. CDR3 bases: TGTGCCAGCATAGGGACAGAATCCTACGAGCAGTACTTC.

The chain employs TRBV7-9 and TRBJ1-2; D unclear. This CDR3 region has 12 residues. V lost 3 bases, J lost 2 bases, and 4 bases lay in between. The germline gives CDR1 SEHNR, CDR2 FQNEAQ (reference sequence). The CDR3 protein is CASSFVNYGYTF. The CDR3 DNA follows: TGTGCCAGCAGCTTCGTGAACTATGGCTACACCTTC.

This chain connects TRBV29-1 to TRBJ1-1; 7 bases are a match to TRBD1. J lost 1 base, V lost 7 bases, and 6 bases had no gene match. Germline-derived CDR1 and CDR2 are SQVTM and ANQGSEA. The CDR3 is 13 residues long. Here the CDR3 reads CSADRQGNTEAFF. In nucleotides, the CDR3 is TGCAGCGCCGATCGACAGGGGAACACTGAAGCTTTCTTT.

The CDR3 loop reads CSARQNTEAFF. Here the CDR3 DNA reads TGCAGTGCTAGGCAGAACACTGAAGCTTTCTTT. The gene calls are TRBV20-1 and TRBJ1-1, with no clear D. The ends were cut back, 3 bases at V and 1 base at J, with 3 bases in the middle. This CDR3 region has 11 residues. Germline loops: CDR1 DFQATT, CDR2 SNEGSKA (reference sequence).

The J gene is TRBJ2-2, the V gene TRBV2; the match to TRBD2 covers 8 bases. This CDR3 has 15 amino acids. V lost 3 bases, J lost 2 bases, and 2 bases stayed unmatched. Germline V gene lookup returns CDR1 SNHLY and CDR2 FYNNEI. The CDR3 loop reads CASSDTSGNTGELFF. The CDR3 DNA is TGTGCCAGCAGTGACACTAGCGGTAACACCGGGGAGCTGTTTTTT.

The CDR3 reads CAISEQGFSQPQHF. The CDR3 DNA reads as TGTGCCATCAGTGAACAGGGGTTTAGTCAGCCCCAGCATTTT. The chain joins TRBV10-3 to TRBJ1-5, with 7 nucleotides matching TRBD1. The CDR3 has 14 amino acids. V dropped 3 bases and J dropped 6; count of bases not matched to a gene: 5. CDR1 ENHRY and CDR2 SYGVKD come from the germline V gene.

The rearrangement joins TRBV18 to TRBJ2-3; 8 bases agree with TRBD2. Germline values: CDR1 KGHSH, CDR2 LQKENI. The CDR3 is 16 amino acids. The trim removed 3 bases at V and 3 bases at J, leaving 8 bases unmatched. The CDR3 bases are TGTGCCAGCTCACCGTCGACTAGCGTGGGAACAGATACGCAGTATTTT. Translated: CASSPSTSVGTDTQYF.

The V call is TRBV24-1, the J call TRBJ2-7, with 11 bases that match TRBD2. Germline V lookup: CDR1 KGHDR, CDR2 SFDVKD. This CDR3 has 15 amino acids. The V and J ends lost 7 bases and 3 bases, in that order; junction bases with no gene match: 7. The CDR3 loop is CATRGTSGAVYEQYF. CDR3 in DNA: TGTGCCACCAGAGGGACTAGCGGAGCAGTCTACGAGCAGTACTTC.

The CDR3 spells CASRLKHDSAKNIQYF. Written as DNA, the CDR3 is TGTGCCAGTAGACTAAAACACGACTCGGCCAAAAACATTCAGTACTTC. The rearrangement joins TRBV19 to TRBJ2-4; D is unresolved. V was shortened by 6 bases and J by 1 base, with 16 bases between the two germline ends. This CDR3 is built from 16 residues. Germline loops: CDR1 LNHDA, CDR2 SQIVND (reference sequence).

The chain uses TRBV5-1 and TRBJ1-2, with D maybe TRBD1 (5 bases). Trimming removed 3 bases at V and 1 base at J, with 13 bases between. This CDR3 comprises 15 residues. Germline V CDR1 and CDR2: SGHRS, YFSETQ. DNA of the CDR3: TGCGCCAGCAGCTCCTACTTCGACAGTAACTATGGCTACACCTTC. Protein: CASSSYFDSNYGYTF.

This sequence joins TRBV6-5 and TRBJ2-1; D is uncertain. V lost 0 bases to trimming and J lost 9 bases, with 9 bases between them. The CDR3 runs 13 residues. The germline CDR1 and CDR2 sequences are MNHEY and SVGAGI. DNA of the CDR3: TGTGCCAGCAGTTACTCGAACGCTCTTGAGCAGTTCTTC. Amino acid sequence: CASSYSNALEQFF.

This chain connects TRBV12-3 or TRBV12-4 to TRBJ2-7, with a weak D call TRBD2 (6 bases). The CDR3 sequence is 13 residues long. Trimming pared 1 base from V and 4 bases from J, leaving 8 bases between. The CDR3 DNA reads as TGTGCCAGCAGTTTAGGGGGGAGGTACGAGCAGTACTTC. Translation: CASSLGGRYEQYF.

The rearrangement joins TRBV28 to TRBJ2-1, with a possible D match to TRBD2 (6 bases). This CDR3 is built from 18 residues. Germline V gene lookup returns CDR1 MDHEN and CDR2 SYDVKM. Trimming left V 6 bases short and J 2 bases short, with 23 bases between. This chain's CDR3 is CASRPRFGTPNPYNEQFF. In DNA, the CDR3 is TGTGCCAGCAGGCCGCGGTTCGGGACTCCTAACCCCTACAATGAGCAGTTCTTC.

In DNA, the CDR3 is TGCGCCAGCAGGATGGACAGGCATAGCAATCAGCCCCAGCATTTT. Amino acid sequence: CASRMDRHSNQPQHF. The chain has TRBV10-2 and TRBJ1-5, with 7 bases aligning to TRBD1. Germline assignment: CDR1 WSHSY and CDR2 SAAADI. The CDR3 has 15 residues. The V gene end was trimmed by 6 bases and the J gene end by 0 bases; junction bases not matched to a gene: 5.

The gene calls are TRBV3-1 (or the pseudogene TRBV3-2) and TRBJ2-7, with D possibly TRBD2 on 6 matching bases. V was cut by 1 base and J by 0 bases, with 10 bases left in between. Germline V gene sequence: CDR1 LGHDT, CDR2 YNNKEL (reference sequence). This CDR3 region has 15 residues. CDR3 sequence (DNA): TGTGCCAGCAGCCAAGGGGACTTCAACTCCTACGAGCAGTACTTC. Protein: CASSQGDFNSYEQYF.

This chain uses TRBV7-9 with TRBJ2-3, with 7 bases fitting TRBD2. CDR3 size: 15 residues. Germline V CDR1 and CDR2: SEHNR, FQNEAQ (reference sequence). Unmatched junction bases numbered 9, after V lost 7 bases and J lost 2 bases. The CDR3 sequence is CASTAPAGVTDTQYF. CDR3 sequence (DNA): TGTGCCAGCACTGCACCGGCGGGAGTCACAGATACGCAGTATTTT.

V usage is TRBV6-7 and J usage is TRBJ2-1; 7 positions agree with TRBD2. TRBV6-7 is flagged as an ORF with uncertain function. CDR3 length: 19 amino acids. Germline trimming cut 0 bases from V and 1 base from J; bases unmatched to any gene: 12. The CDR3 loop reads CASSYSRTSSERSYNEQFF. The CDR3 region has the DNA TGTGCCAGCAGTTACTCTAGGACTAGTAGCGAAAGGTCCTACAATGAGCAGTTCTTC.

The chain has TRBV2 and TRBJ1-5; TRBD1 might be the D (5 bases). The length of the CDR3 is 17 residues. Trimming pared 6 bases from V and 4 bases from J, leaving 22 bases between. Germline loops: CDR1 SNHLY, CDR2 FYNNEI. This CDR3 is CASRPPTLTGTNQPQHF. DNA of the CDR3: TGTGCCAGCAGACCCCCGACCCTTACGGGGACGAATCAGCCCCAGCATTTT.

The chain is built from TRBV7-9 and TRBJ2-7; TRBD2 matches 14 bases. The ends lost 4 bases at V and 2 bases at J; junction bases unmatched: 7. The CDR3 covers 17 residues. Looked up from germline, CDR1 is SEHNR and CDR2 is FQNEAQ (reference sequence). CDR3 bases: TGTGCCAGCAGCTCCCGAAGACTAGCGGGAGGGACCTACGAGCAGTACTTC. Translating it yields CASSSRRLAGGTYEQYF.

The chain joins TRBV5-6 to TRBJ1-5, with D possibly matching TRBD1 (5 bases). The germline V gene has CDR1 SGHDT and CDR2 YYEEEE. V lost 5 bases, J lost 12 bases, and 18 bases lay in between. This CDR3 has 13 residues. The CDR3 region has the DNA TGTGCCAGCAGTCCCGGGACTCAAAGTGTCCAGCATTTT. It specifies CASSPGTQSVQHF.

This rearrangement joins TRBV14 to TRBJ2-1; the match to TRBD2 covers 12 bases. The CDR3 runs to 17 residues. V was clipped by 4 bases and J by 9 bases; unmatched bases: 13. CDR1 SGHDN and CDR2 FVKESK come from the germline V gene. In nucleotides, the CDR3 is TGTGCCAGCAGCCTTTTTCGACTAGCGGGAGAGATGGGTGAGCAGTTCTTC. This codes for CASSLFRLAGEMGEQFF.

The rearrangement uses TRBV7-9 and TRBJ2-3; 7 nucleotides line up with TRBD2. CDR1 SEHNR and CDR2 FQNEAQ come from the germline V gene (reference sequence). J lost 0 bases, V lost 5 bases, and 8 bases had no gene match. The CDR3 has 16 residues. CDR3: CASSPTGLRSTDTQYF. The CDR3, as DNA: TGTGCCAGCAGCCCGACGGGACTAAGAAGCACAGATACGCAGTATTTT. The whole variable domain, filled in from reference TRBV7-9 and TRBJ2-3, reads DTGVSQNPRHKITKRGQNVTFRCDPISEHNRLYWYRQTLGQGPEFLTYFQNEAQLEKSRLLSDRFSAERPKGSFSTLEIQRTEQGDSAMYLCASSPTGLRSTDTQYFGPGTRLTVL.

This chain connects TRBV15 to TRBJ2-1; TRBD2 matches 10 bases. The CDR3 is made up of 17 amino acids. V trimming: 1 base; J trimming: 4 bases; junction bases outside the gene matches: 7. Germline V CDR1 and CDR2: LNHNV, YYDKDF (reference sequence). For the CDR3, the DNA is TGTGCCACCAGCAGAGTCACCCTAGCGGGAGCATACAATGAGCAGTTCTTC. Translation gives CATSRVTLAGAYNEQFF.

The chain recombines TRBV6-5 with TRBJ2-3, with 9 positions matching TRBD1. V shed 8 bases and J 6 bases; nucleotides not matched to a gene: 12. The length of the CDR3 is 15 residues. CDR1 is MNHEY, CDR2 SVGAGI, per germline. CDR3 amino acids: CASGSGQGIADTQYF. CDR3 DNA: TGTGCCAGCGGGTCCGGACAGGGGATTGCTGATACGCAGTATTTT.

The V gene is TRBV10-1, the J gene TRBJ2-5, with D uncertain. The V gene lost 5 bases and the J gene lost 2 bases, with 9 bases spanning the gap. Germline values: CDR1 WNHNN, CDR2 SYGVQD (reference sequence). This CDR3 region has 13 residues. The CDR3 loop reads CASSPNRQETQYF. CDR3 nucleotides: TGCGCCAGCAGTCCGAACAGACAAGAGACCCAGTACTTC.

The chain recombines TRBV4-1 with TRBJ2-6, with D maybe TRBD1 (6 bases). This CDR3 contains 19 residues. Germline V gene data show CDR1 as MGHRA and CDR2 as YSYEKL. The V end was cut by 0 bases, the J end by 1 base, with 16 bases between. The CDR3 loop reads CASSQERAGVPSGANVLTF. Written as DNA, the CDR3 is TGCGCCAGCAGCCAAGAAAGGGCAGGGGTTCCTTCTGGGGCCAACGTCCTGACTTTC.

The rearrangement links TRBV3-1 (or the pseudogene TRBV3-2) to TRBJ1-1; D may be TRBD1 (6 bases). The V end lost 3 bases, the J end lost 4 bases, and 12 bases lay between the germline ends. The CDR3 runs 14 residues. Germline lookup yields CDR1 LGHDT and CDR2 YNNKEL (reference sequence). The CDR3 DNA reads as TGTGCCAGCAGCCACAACAGGGTTGGCACTGAAGCTTTCTTT. As protein: CASSHNRVGTEAFF.